This TCR beta chain was observed in a study of T cell repertoires in cytomegalovirus infection. Germline CDR1 and CDR2: MNHNY and SVGAGI (reference sequence). Trimming removed 2 bases from V and 8 bases from J; junction bases left unmatched: 15. CDR3 length: 18 residues. This clonotype was recorded only once. Its specificity is not known. TCRdb called the reads again in MiXCR, with one record for every CDR3 protein. Here the sample spans approximately 1,000,000 distinct CDR3 sequences, roughly 30% being singletons. The sequenced sample was cultured CD8+ T cells from PBMCs, obtained from culture after CMV antigen stimulation. The chain couples TRBV6-6 to TRBJ2-1; 10 nucleotides line up with TRBD2. The clonotype originates from a human donor in good health (CMV status not recorded). Some clones in this sample may be carry-over from other donors' samples. CDR3 coding DNA: TGTGCCAGCAGTTACGGCCCAGGGCTAGCGGGGGACGGGGATGAGCAGTTCTTC. Translating it yields CASSYGPGLAGDGDEQFF.